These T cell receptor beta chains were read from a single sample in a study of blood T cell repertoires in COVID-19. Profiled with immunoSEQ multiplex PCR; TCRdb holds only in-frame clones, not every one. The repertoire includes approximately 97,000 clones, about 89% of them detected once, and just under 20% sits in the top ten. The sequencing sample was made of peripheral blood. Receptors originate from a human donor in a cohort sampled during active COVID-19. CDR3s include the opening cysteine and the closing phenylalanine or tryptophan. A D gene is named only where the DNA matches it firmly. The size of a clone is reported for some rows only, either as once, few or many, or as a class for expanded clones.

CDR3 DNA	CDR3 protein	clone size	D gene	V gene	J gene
TGTGCCACCTCCAGGGGCAGCACCTACGAGCAGTACTTC	CATSRGSTYEQYF	few	.	TRBV27	TRBJ2-7
TGCGCCAGCAGCCAAAGCGTACGGGGGGGATACTACGAGCAGTACTTC	CASSQSVRGGYYEQYF	.	TRBD2	TRBV4-3	TRBJ2-7
TGTGCCAGCAGCCTGGCAGGGGGTGGTGAAAAACTGTTTTTT	CASSLAGGGEKLFF	once	TRBD1	TRBV11-2	TRBJ1-4
TGTGCCAGCAGTTACTTGTACCGACAGGGGTACGAGCAGTACTTC	CASSYLYRQGYEQYF	once	TRBD1	TRBV6-5	TRBJ2-7
TGTGCCAGCAGCTTAGGATGGGACACGTCCTACAATGAGCAGTTCTTC	CASSLGWDTSYNEQFF	once	.	TRBV7-6	TRBJ2-1
TGTGCCAGCAGCTTAGGAGGGGAGGCTGGAAACACCATATATTTT	CASSLGGEAGNTIYF	.	.	TRBV11-3	TRBJ1-3
TGTGCCAGCAGCTTTTTATCCGAGCAGTACTTC	CASSFLSEQYF	.	.	TRBV13	TRBJ2-7
TGTGCCAGTAGTATTCATCCGGGGGCCCAGTACTTC	CASSIHPGAQYF	once	.	TRBV19	TRBJ2-5
TGTGCCAGTAAAGCAGACAGGGAGGACACTGAAGCTTTCTTT	CASKADREDTEAFF	.	TRBD1	TRBV19	TRBJ1-1
TGTGCCAGCAGTGAAGGGGCCCACAATCAGCCCCAGCATTTT	CASSEGAHNQPQHF	.	.	TRBV2	TRBJ1-5
TGTGCCATCAGTGAGGGACTAGAAGGCAATGAGCAGTTCTTC	CAISEGLEGNEQFF	.	TRBD2	TRBV10-3	TRBJ2-1
TGTGCCAGCAGCCTGGCCGGGACAGGGGGTCAAGAGACCCAGTACTTC	CASSLAGTGGQETQYF	.	TRBD1	TRBV28	TRBJ2-5
TGTGCCAGCAGCTTGACTAGCGGGAGAGATACGCAGTATTTT	CASSLTSGRDTQYF	.	TRBD2	TRBV7-2	TRBJ2-3
TGTGCCTCAACGGGAGGGCTTCCCGGTCAGCCCCAGCATTTT	CASTGGLPGQPQHF	.	.	TRBV6-5	TRBJ1-5
TGTGCCAGCGGCCGAATCCGTACAGGGGGAGCCTCACCCCTCCACTTT	CASGRIRTGGASPLHF	.	TRBD1	TRBV11-2	TRBJ1-6
TGTGCCAGCAGCGTAGTCGGGGAGCGGGAGTATAACAATGAGCAGTTCTTC	CASSVVGEREYNNEQFF	once	TRBD2	TRBV9	TRBJ2-1
TGTGCCAGCAGCCAGTGGGACAGGGCGGAGACCCAGTACTTC	CASSQWDRAETQYF	.	TRBD1	TRBV3-1/TRBV3-2	TRBJ2-5
TGCGCCAGCAGCTTGAACCCCCTGAGCTCCTACGAGCAGTACTTC	CASSLNPLSSYEQYF	few	.	TRBV5-1	TRBJ2-7
TGTGCCAGCAGCTTAGGGACTAGCGACCAAGAGACCCAGTACTTC	CASSLGTSDQETQYF	.	TRBD2	TRBV11-2	TRBJ2-5
TGTGCCAGCAGCTTAAGGGGTAGGGATGAGCAGTTCTTC	CASSLRGRDEQFF	once	.	TRBV7-9	TRBJ2-1
TGTGCCAGCAGCTCCTGGGGACAGATAGAGACCCAGTACTTC	CASSSWGQIETQYF	.	TRBD1	TRBV7-9	TRBJ2-5
TGCAGTGCTGACAGGGGGGAGACCCAGTACTTC	CSADRGETQYF	.	TRBD1	TRBV20-1	TRBJ2-5
TGTGCCAGCAGTTACTCGAGGGCAGGGGGCGTCTATGGCTACACCTTC	CASSYSRAGGVYGYTF	.	TRBD1	TRBV6-5	TRBJ1-2
TGTGCCAGCAGCTATCGGACAGGGGGGCTGAACACTGAAGCTTTCTTT	CASSYRTGGLNTEAFF	.	TRBD1	TRBV5-5	TRBJ1-1
TGTGCCAGCAGCGTCTGGTCTAGCGGGGTGCTGAACACCGGGGAGCTGTTTTTT	CASSVWSSGVLNTGELFF	once	TRBD2	TRBV9	TRBJ2-2
TGTGCCAGCAGAGCGGGATTGGGCAATGAGCAGTTCTTC	CASRAGLGNEQFF	.	TRBD2	TRBV2	TRBJ2-1
TGTGCCAGCACCCTAGGGGGTCAGACCTACGAGCAGTACTTC	CASTLGGQTYEQYF	.	.	TRBV7-2	TRBJ2-7
TGCAGGGACATTAAGAACACTGAAGCTTTCTTT	CRDIKNTEAFF	.	.	TRBV20-1	TRBJ1-1
TGTGCCAGCAGTTCGGGACTTTACAATGAGCAGTTCTTC	CASSSGLYNEQFF	.	.	TRBV6-2/TRBV6-3	TRBJ2-1